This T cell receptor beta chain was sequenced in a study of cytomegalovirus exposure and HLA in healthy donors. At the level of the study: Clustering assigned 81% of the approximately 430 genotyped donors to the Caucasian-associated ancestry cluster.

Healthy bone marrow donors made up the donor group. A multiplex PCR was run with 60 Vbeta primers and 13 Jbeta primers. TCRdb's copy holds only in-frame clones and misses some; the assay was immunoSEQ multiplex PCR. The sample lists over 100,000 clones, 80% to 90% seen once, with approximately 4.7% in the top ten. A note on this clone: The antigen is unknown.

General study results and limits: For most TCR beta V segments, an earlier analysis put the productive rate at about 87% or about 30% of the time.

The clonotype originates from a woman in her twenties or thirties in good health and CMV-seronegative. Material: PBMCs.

Here the CDR3 reads CASSVTGGSDTEAFF. CDR3 in DNA: TGTGCCAGCAGCGTCACAGGGGGCTCGGACACTGAAGCTTTCTTT. The chain combines TRBV7-9 with TRBJ1-1, with TRBD1 matching over 9 bases. Trimming cost V 5 bases and J 3 bases; bases outside gene matches: 7. The CDR3 contains 15 residues. From germline, CDR1 is SEHNR and CDR2 FQNEAQ (reference sequence).